This record covers a single T cell receptor (beta chain). Germline assignment: CDR1 LGHNT and CDR2 FRNRAP. The CDR3 consists of 14 residues. The V segment lost 1 base and the J segment 8 bases; nucleotides outside the gene matches: 5. Patients of the Seattle cohort, enrolled during active infection, were followed longitudinally. These data originate in a study of blood T cell repertoires in COVID-19. Sequencing used immunoSEQ multiplex PCR; TCRdb keeps in-frame clones, though not all of them. The sample holds about 100,000 clones, 80% to 95% seen once. The genes are TRBV12-5 and TRBJ2-1; 7 bases agree with TRBD1. This receptor was obtained from a woman in her fifties or sixties with COVID-19, enrolled during active disease. Material: peripheral blood. In DNA form, the CDR3 reads TGTGCTAGTGGTTTGGGACAGGGTTTGGATGAGCAGTTCTTC. Translated, it gives CASGLGQGLDEQFF.